The rows below give T cell receptor beta chains drawn from one sample of a study of blood T cell repertoires in COVID-19. Repertoires were generated with immunoSEQ multiplex PCR, while TCRdb's copy carries only in-frame clones and drops some. Of 100,000 or so clones listed, around four fifths were seen once; the top ten hold roughly a fifth. Sequenced input: peripheral blood. Receptor source: a woman in her seventies with acute or convalescent COVID-19. The CDR3 runs from the conserved cysteine through the conserved F or W. D genes are given only for firm matches. Clone size is given for some rows only: seen once, a few or many times, or a class if the clone is expanded.

v_call: TRBV19; j_call: TRBJ1-2; d_call: TRBD1; clone_size: .; cdr3_nt: TGTGCCAGTAGTACGACAGGGGGCTACACCTTC; cdr3_aa: CASSTTGGYTF
v_call: TRBV28; j_call: TRBJ2-7; d_call: TRBD2; clone_size: .; cdr3_nt: TGTGCCAGCAGCCGCCTTCGTCGGGCTAGCGGGGGGAACTACGAGCAGTACTTC; cdr3_aa: CASSRLRRASGGNYEQYF
v_call: TRBV7-2; j_call: TRBJ1-2; d_call: .; clone_size: .; cdr3_nt: TGTGCCAGCAGCTTAGATCAACGAAGGGGGTTTGGTGGCTACACCTTC; cdr3_aa: CASSLDQRRGFGGYTF
v_call: TRBV18; j_call: TRBJ2-7; d_call: TRBD2; clone_size: .; cdr3_nt: TGTGCCAGCTCATCCTTTGGACTAGCGGGGGGGGTCGAGCAGTACTTC; cdr3_aa: CASSSFGLAGGVEQYF
v_call: TRBV7-9; j_call: TRBJ1-4; d_call: TRBD1; clone_size: .; cdr3_nt: TGTGCCAGCAGCTTAGCGGGACAGGGGTATGGAAAACTGTTTTTT; cdr3_aa: CASSLAGQGYGKLFF
v_call: TRBV5-5; j_call: TRBJ2-1; d_call: .; clone_size: .; cdr3_nt: TGTGCCAGCAGCTTTTTTGCGGCCCACAATGAGCAGTTCTTC; cdr3_aa: CASSFFAAHNEQFF
v_call: TRBV4-1; j_call: TRBJ1-1; d_call: .; clone_size: once; cdr3_nt: TGCGCCAGCAGCCAAGATCTAAGGGGTGCTGAAGCTTTCTTT; cdr3_aa: CASSQDLRGAEAFF
v_call: TRBV10-3; j_call: TRBJ2-1; d_call: TRBD2; clone_size: .; cdr3_nt: TGTGCCATCAGTGTTGAGAGCGGGGGGTACAATGAGCAGTTCTTC; cdr3_aa: CAISVESGGYNEQFF
v_call: TRBV7-2; j_call: TRBJ1-2; d_call: .; clone_size: .; cdr3_nt: TGTGCCAGCAGCTTACCATCTCAGGGCTACACCTTC; cdr3_aa: CASSLPSQGYTF
v_call: TRBV6-1; j_call: TRBJ2-7; d_call: .; clone_size: .; cdr3_nt: TGTGCCAGCAGTGAAGTAGCGGAGTACGAGCAGTACTTC; cdr3_aa: CASSEVAEYEQYF
v_call: TRBV9; j_call: TRBJ2-5; d_call: .; clone_size: .; cdr3_nt: TGTGCCAGCAGCGGGGATCCCGGGACTCCAAAAGAGACCCAGTACTTC; cdr3_aa: CASSGDPGTPKETQYF
v_call: TRBV30; j_call: TRBJ1-6; d_call: .; clone_size: .; cdr3_nt: TGTGCCTGGAGTGTCGTCGGGATTGCTTCACCCCTCCACTTT; cdr3_aa: CAWSVVGIASPLHF
v_call: TRBV4-2; j_call: TRBJ2-5; d_call: .; clone_size: few; cdr3_nt: TGTGCCAGCAGCCAGGGGTCGGGGGCCCAGTACTTC; cdr3_aa: CASSQGSGAQYF
v_call: TRBV3-1/TRBV3-2; j_call: TRBJ1-5; d_call: TRBD1; clone_size: .; cdr3_nt: TGTGCCAGCAGCCCCCGGGACAGGGACAATCAGCCCCAGCATTTT; cdr3_aa: CASSPRDRDNQPQHF
v_call: TRBV6-6; j_call: TRBJ2-7; d_call: .; clone_size: .; cdr3_nt: TGTGCCAGCAGTTACTCCGCCGTAGACGAGCAGTACTTC; cdr3_aa: CASSYSAVDEQYF
v_call: TRBV7-7; j_call: TRBJ2-1; d_call: .; clone_size: .; cdr3_nt: TGTGCCAGCAGCTTAGCCGGCGGGAATGAGCAGTTCTTC; cdr3_aa: CASSLAGGNEQFF
v_call: TRBV18; j_call: TRBJ1-1; d_call: .; clone_size: .; cdr3_nt: TGTGCCAGCTCCCGGACAGCGAACTCTGAAGCTTTCTTT; cdr3_aa: CASSRTANSEAFF
v_call: TRBV10-2; j_call: TRBJ2-3; d_call: TRBD2; clone_size: .; cdr3_nt: TGCGCCAGCAGTGCATTACGGGGGGGCGGAGATACGCAGTATTTT; cdr3_aa: CASSALRGGGDTQYF
v_call: TRBV6-1; j_call: TRBJ2-2; d_call: TRBD2; clone_size: .; cdr3_nt: TGTGCCAGCAGTAAAGGGACTAGCCAATACACCGGGGAGCTGTTTTTT; cdr3_aa: CASSKGTSQYTGELFF
v_call: TRBV19; j_call: TRBJ1-1; d_call: TRBD1; clone_size: .; cdr3_nt: TGTGCCAGTAGCCCCGGGGACAGGGTAACTGAAGCTTTCTTT; cdr3_aa: CASSPGDRVTEAFF
v_call: TRBV5-1; j_call: TRBJ2-5; d_call: TRBD1; clone_size: .; cdr3_nt: TGCGCCAGCAGCCTAACGGGACAGTTGGAGACCCAGTACTTC; cdr3_aa: CASSLTGQLETQYF
v_call: TRBV18; j_call: TRBJ1-4; d_call: TRBD1; clone_size: .; cdr3_nt: TGTGCCAGCTCACCACCGGGACAGGGGAACGAAAAACTGTTTTTT; cdr3_aa: CASSPPGQGNEKLFF
v_call: TRBV14; j_call: TRBJ1-6; d_call: TRBD1; clone_size: .; cdr3_nt: TGTGCCAGCAGCCAAGCCCGACAGGGGTGGTCACCCCTCCACTTT; cdr3_aa: CASSQARQGWSPLHF
v_call: TRBV28; j_call: TRBJ2-7; d_call: TRBD1; clone_size: .; cdr3_nt: TGTGCCAGCAGTTTCGGGACAGACTACGAGCAGTACTTC; cdr3_aa: CASSFGTDYEQYF
v_call: TRBV3-1/TRBV3-2; j_call: TRBJ2-5; d_call: .; clone_size: once; cdr3_nt: TGTGCCAGCAGCCAAGTCGGTCCGCAAGAGACCCAGTACTTC; cdr3_aa: CASSQVGPQETQYF
v_call: TRBV5-1; j_call: TRBJ2-7; d_call: TRBD1; clone_size: few; cdr3_nt: TGCGCCAGCAGCGCCCGCCCCGGGACAGGGAATTCCGAGCAGTACTTC; cdr3_aa: CASSARPGTGNSEQYF
v_call: TRBV30; j_call: TRBJ2-1; d_call: TRBD1; clone_size: .; cdr3_nt: TGTGCCTGCACAGGGGGCGATTGGAATGAGCAGTTCTTC; cdr3_aa: CACTGGDWNEQFF
v_call: TRBV5-4; j_call: TRBJ1-1; d_call: TRBD1; clone_size: .; cdr3_nt: TGTGCCAGCAGCTTGGGGGGACAGGGAAATGAAGCTTTCTTT; cdr3_aa: CASSLGGQGNEAFF
v_call: TRBV7-2; j_call: TRBJ1-3; d_call: .; clone_size: .; cdr3_nt: TGTGCCAGCAGCGCTGGAAAGGGAGCTGGAAACACCATATATTTT; cdr3_aa: CASSAGKGAGNTIYF
v_call: TRBV5-1; j_call: TRBJ2-7; d_call: TRBD1; clone_size: .; cdr3_nt: TGCGCCAGCAGCTTAGGACAGGTGCTTACTTACGAGCAGTACTTC; cdr3_aa: CASSLGQVLTYEQYF
v_call: TRBV5-1; j_call: TRBJ1-2; d_call: .; clone_size: many; cdr3_nt: TGCGCCAGCAGCTTGGACAGACGGGAGGATGGCTACACCTTC; cdr3_aa: CASSLDRREDGYTF
v_call: TRBV19; j_call: TRBJ2-1; d_call: .; clone_size: many; cdr3_nt: TGTGCCAGTAGTATTAGCGGTGTCCACAATGAGCAGTTCTTC; cdr3_aa: CASSISGVHNEQFF
v_call: TRBV29-1; j_call: TRBJ2-7; d_call: TRBD1; clone_size: few; cdr3_nt: TGCAGCGTTGTTTGGACAGGGTCCTACGAGCAGTACTTC; cdr3_aa: CSVVWTGSYEQYF
v_call: TRBV7-2; j_call: TRBJ1-5; d_call: TRBD1; clone_size: .; cdr3_nt: TGTGCCAGCAGCTTGGGGGACAGCTATCAGCCCCAGCATTTT; cdr3_aa: CASSLGDSYQPQHF
v_call: TRBV4-1; j_call: TRBJ2-4; d_call: TRBD2; clone_size: .; cdr3_nt: TGCGCCAGCAGCCAAGGGCCCGACAGGGCTAGCGGGGTAGCCAAAAACATTCAGTACTTC; cdr3_aa: CASSQGPDRASGVAKNIQYF
v_call: TRBV19; j_call: TRBJ2-5; d_call: .; clone_size: .; cdr3_nt: TGTGCCAGTAGTATAGATCTCGCGGCCACGTACCAAGAGACCCAGTACTTC; cdr3_aa: CASSIDLAATYQETQYF
v_call: TRBV7-9; j_call: TRBJ1-1; d_call: .; clone_size: .; cdr3_nt: TGTGCCAGCAGCTTAAAGGGGGAGAACACTGAAGCTTTCTTT; cdr3_aa: CASSLKGENTEAFF
v_call: TRBV10-1; j_call: TRBJ2-2; d_call: TRBD2; clone_size: .; cdr3_nt: TGCGCCAGCATGGGGTCGCGGGGGGGCACCGGGGAGCTGTTTTTT; cdr3_aa: CASMGSRGGTGELFF
v_call: TRBV3-1/TRBV3-2; j_call: TRBJ1-2; d_call: TRBD1; clone_size: .; cdr3_nt: TGTGCCAGCAGCCAAGGGACAGGGCCCGGCTACACCTTC; cdr3_aa: CASSQGTGPGYTF